This section outlines one TCR beta chain sequence together with its context. In the original analysis: It was from reference gene primer amplification that nucleated cell counts were estimated. The protocol was immunoSEQ multiplex PCR, while the TCRdb copy is restricted to in-frame clones and leaves out a portion. V and J calls and clone size come straight from that table; D and trimming were deduced from the DNA. The data contain just over 300,000 clones, nearly 90% of them singletons. Enrolled during active infection, Seattle patients were then followed longitudinally. The data are from a study of blood T cell repertoires in COVID-19. Study overall: Collection of acute and convalescent COVID-19 samples took place in the United States, Italy and Spain.

The junction had 4 bases not matched to a gene; V was cut back by 5 bases and J by 3 bases. CDR1 and CDR2 from the germline V gene are SGDLS and YYNGEE. CDR3 length equals 13 residues. Material: peripheral blood. The chain combines TRBV9 with TRBJ2-7; 8 bases match TRBD1. This clonotype was sampled from a woman in her 30s with COVID-19, enrolled during active disease. This CDR3 reads CASSPGQGYEQYF. The CDR3 bases are TGTGCCAGCAGTCCCGGACAGGGCTACGAGCAGTACTTC.